This paragraph covers one T cell receptor (beta chain) sequence. The source of the sample is a study of blood T cell repertoires in COVID-19. In the original processing: From reference gene primer amplification, estimates of nucleated cell counts were derived. The assay was immunoSEQ multiplex PCR, and TCRdb's table has in-frame clones only and misses some. V and J calls and clone size follow that table, whereas D and trimming were derived from the DNA. The profile shows 60,000 to 65,000 clones, 72% of them singletons. While infection was still active, Seattle patients were enrolled and then followed longitudinally. Germline trimming cut 7 bases from V and 4 bases from J; bases unmatched to any gene: 7. Germline CDR1 is SGDLS and CDR2 is YYNGEE. This CDR3 has 13 amino acids.

Sequencing input: peripheral blood. This TCR was recovered from a woman in her 70s with COVID-19, enrolled during active disease. The rearrangement uses TRBV9 and TRBJ1-2; 7 bases align to TRBD1. As DNA, the CDR3 is TGTGCCAGCCAGGGGGATCTTACCTATGGCTACACCTTC. It is translated as CASQGDLTYGYTF.